These 30 T cell receptor beta chains share one sample of origin, sequenced in a study of molecular identifiers for immune sequencing clone quantification. TCRdb re-analysed the PCR reads in MiXCR, keeping a single row per CDR3 protein. Of approximately 500,000 distinct CDR3 sequences listed, around 25% were seen once; the top ten hold just over 0.75%. Sequencing was performed on naive CD8+ T cells from blood, with Jurkat cell RNA spiked in. Sample subset: FACS-sorted CD8+CD4-CCR7+CD45RA+ naive T cells. The receptors shown here come from a human donor in good health. Some libraries in this study had Jurkat cell RNA spiked in.

Comments on this clonotype: The CDR3 does not close with the conserved phenylalanine or tryptophan, likely indicating a read error. The chain joins TRBV6-2 or TRBV6-3 to TRBJ2-3; D unresolved. Germline V gene lookup returns CDR1 MNHEY and CDR2 SVGEGT. The V and J ends lost 2 bases and 2 bases respectively, with 8 bases between them. CDR3 length equals 14 residues. This chain's CDR3 is CASSYDGNTDTQYL. Written as DNA, the CDR3 is TGTGCCAGCAGTTACGATGGTAACACAGATACGCAGTATCTT.

The sample holds a few counts of this clonotype. V gene TRBV30 combines with J gene TRBJ2-5, with a tentative D call TRBD1 (6 bases). This CDR3 has 13 residues. Germline V gene data show CDR1 as GTSNPN and CDR2 as SVGIG (reference sequence). V dropped 3 bases and J dropped 4 bases, with 12 bases sitting between them. CDR3 coding DNA: TGTGCCTGGAGGGAAGGGGGAGTAGAGACCCAGTACTTC. Amino acid sequence: CAWREGGVETQYF.

This clonotype was seen a few times. Written as DNA, the CDR3 is TGTGCCAGCAGTTTTCAGAAGGGCTCCTACGAGCAGTACTTC. Protein: CASSFQKGSYEQYF. The chain employs TRBV28 and TRBJ2-7, with unresolved D. Germline assignment: CDR1 MDHEN and CDR2 SYDVKM. V was cut by 3 bases and J by 0 bases, with 9 bases left in between. The CDR3 covers 14 residues. The full variable domain, completed using reference TRBV28 and TRBJ2-7, is DVKVTQSSRYLVKRTGEKVFLECVQDMDHENMFWYRQDPGLGLRLIYFSYDVKMKEKGDIPEGYSVSREKKERFSLILESASTNQTSMYLCASSFQKGSYEQYFGPGTRLTVT.

Comments on this clonotype: A single base separates this from a much larger clone, so it may be a read error. This chain uses TRBV6-2 or TRBV6-3 with TRBJ1-1, with unresolved D. There are 14 residues in the CDR3. Germline values: CDR1 MNHEY, CDR2 SVGEGT. V lost 2 bases and J 1 base, leaving 8 bases between the germline ends. DNA for the CDR3: TGTGCCAGCAGTTACGTGAAGAGGAACACTGAAGCTTTCTTT. This encodes CASSYVKRNTEAFF.

This clonotype showed up many times. The chain employs TRBV29-1 and TRBJ2-3; TRBD2 aligns across 7 bases. The CDR3 is 12 residues long. The V segment lost 5 bases and the J segment 3 bases; nucleotides outside the gene matches: 2. Germline CDR1 SQVTM, CDR2 ANQGSEA. CDR3 in amino acids: CSVLAETDTQYF. In nucleotides, the CDR3 is TGCAGCGTTCTAGCGGAGACAGATACGCAGTATTTT.

Written as DNA, the CDR3 is TGTGCCAGTAAACTAGCGGGGGCTCTGGGGACCGGGGAGCTGTTTTTT. The encoded protein is CASKLAGALGTGELFF. The chain uses TRBV27 and TRBJ2-2; the match to TRBD2 covers 11 bases. The CDR3 runs to 16 residues. V gave up 9 bases and J gave up 5 bases; unmatched junction bases: 11. From germline, CDR1 is MNHEY and CDR2 SMNVEV (reference sequence).

This clonotype has a handful of counts. The chain is built from TRBV7-9 and TRBJ2-3; 9 bases are shared with TRBD2. The CDR3 is made up of 16 amino acids. Germline CDR1 and CDR2: SEHNR and FQNEAQ (reference sequence). The V gene end was trimmed by 5 bases and the J gene end by 3 bases; junction bases not matched to a gene: 9. CDR3 coding DNA: TGTGCCAGCAGCCCCGGACTAGCGTTACTTACAGATACGCAGTATTTT. Amino acids: CASSPGLALLTDTQYF.

With respect to this clonotype: A much larger clone differs by one base, so this may be a read error. V is TRBV7-9 and J is TRBJ2-7, with 8 nucleotides matching TRBD2. The germline V gene has CDR1 SEHNR and CDR2 FQNEAQ (reference sequence). The CDR3 spans 13 residues. The chain's CDR3 is CACSGGGAYEQYF. CDR3 bases: TGTGCCTGCAGCGGGGGCGGGGCCTACGAGCAGTACTTC. Filled out from reference TRBV7-9 and TRBJ2-7, the complete variable domain reads DTGVSQNPRHKITKRGQNVTFRCDPISEHNRLYWYRQTLGQGPEFLTYFQNEAQLEKSRLLSDRFSAERPKGSFSTLEIQRTEQGDSAMYLCACSGGGAYEQYFGPGTRLTVT.

This chain joins TRBV6-2 or TRBV6-3 and TRBJ2-7; 10 bases align to TRBD1. The germline V gene has CDR1 MNHEY and CDR2 SVGEGT. The CDR3 is made up of 15 amino acids. V dropped 1 base and J dropped 2; count of bases not matched to a gene: 2. The CDR3: CASSYFDRGPYEQYF. DNA of the CDR3: TGTGCCAGCAGTTACTTCGACAGGGGGCCCTACGAGCAGTACTTC.

Concerning this clonotype: One end of the junction is discordant with germline, which a read error may explain. The rearrangement links TRBV4-3 to TRBJ2-7; D remains unclear. The CDR3 consists of 13 residues. Germline-derived CDR1 and CDR2 are LGHNA and YSLEER. As DNA, the CDR3 is TGCGCCAGCAACCAAGATTGGGGTTACGAGCAGTACTTC. This sequence encodes CASNQDWGYEQYF.

This clonotype appeared a few times. At one end, the junction sequence differs from germline, possibly due to a read error. The chain is built from TRBV10-3 and TRBJ2-7, with D uncertain. Germline-derived CDR1 and CDR2 are ENHRY and SYGVKD. The CDR3 is 12 amino acids. This CDR3 is CAIGDLNYEQYF. The CDR3 nucleotides read TGTGCCATCGGTGATCTGAACTACGAGCAGTACTTC.

In its sample, this clonotype was seen a few times. This may be a read error: a much more frequent sequence differs by one nucleotide. This rearrangement joins TRBV4-3 to TRBJ1-5; D gene uncertain. CDR1 is LGHNA and CDR2 is YSLEER in the germline V gene. This CDR3 comprises 15 residues. The CDR3 coding sequence is TGCGCCAGCAACCAAGATATTTCGAATGGCCAGCCCCAGCATTTT. Translating it yields CASNQDISNGQPQHF.

The chain joins TRBV7-9 to TRBJ1-4; D unresolved. The CDR3 has 12 residues. V lost 4 bases, J lost 8 bases, and 8 bases lay in between. Germline-derived CDR1 and CDR2 are SEHNR and FQNEAQ (reference sequence). CDR3 nucleotide sequence: TGTGCCAGCAGCTCTCTGGGAGAAAAACTGTTTTTT. This encodes CASSSLGEKLFF.

In its sample, this clonotype was seen many times. V is TRBV4-1 and J is TRBJ1-1; D remains ambiguous. The CDR3 has 15 amino acids. CDR1 is MGHRA and CDR2 is YSYEKL in the germline V gene. Trimming pared 1 base from V and 5 bases from J, leaving 14 bases between. The CDR3 region is CASSQGTAIGTEAFF. CDR3 nucleotide sequence: TGCGCCAGCAGCCAAGGGACCGCGATTGGGACTGAAGCTTTCTTT.

The V call is TRBV7-9, the J call TRBJ1-3; perhaps TRBD1 as D (5 bases). Between the trimmed V and J ends, which lost 4 bases and 4 bases, there was a span of 14 bases. CDR3 length: 15 amino acids. Germline CDR1 and CDR2: SEHNR and FQNEAQ (reference sequence). The CDR3 nucleotides are TGTGCCAGCAGCTCCGACGGGGGGGGAGGAAACACCATATATTTT. This gives the protein CASSSDGGGGNTIYF.

This clonotype has more than one count but fewer than ten. The rearrangement uses TRBV6-2 or TRBV6-3 and TRBJ1-1; D is possibly TRBD1 (5 bases). The germline gives CDR1 MNHEY, CDR2 SVGEGT. Trimming removed 3 bases at V and 1 base at J, with 18 bases between. CDR3 length: 17 amino acids. CDR3 nucleotide sequence: TGTGCCAGCAGTTATCACTTCTTGACTACAGGGAACACTGAAGCTTTCTTT. It is translated as CASSYHFLTTGNTEAFF.

CDR3 bases: TGTGCCAGCAGCCAAGATCTCAGGACAGGGGGTGGTCCTGAGCAGTTCTTC. Residues: CASSQDLRTGGGPEQFF. The rearrangement links TRBV14 to TRBJ2-1; TRBD1 agrees at 10 bases. The germline V gene has CDR1 SGHDN and CDR2 FVKESK. Trimming took 0 bases from V and 9 from J; bases not matched to a gene: 11. This CDR3 is built from 17 residues.

For the CDR3, the DNA is TGCAGTGCTAGAGATCCCCAGACCCCTAACTATGGCTACACCTTC. Protein sequence: CSARDPQTPNYGYTF. This chain joins TRBV20-1 and TRBJ1-2; D remains unclear. The germline gives CDR1 DFQATT, CDR2 SNEGSKA (reference sequence). The CDR3 is 15 residues long. The V and J ends lost 0 bases and 0 bases respectively, with 11 bases between them.

V gene TRBV3-1 combines with J gene TRBJ2-1; D is perhaps TRBD2 (6 bases). The CDR3 has 17 amino acids. Germline CDR1 is LGHDT and CDR2 is YNNKEL (reference sequence). Trimming removed 4 bases at V and 1 base at J, with 17 bases between. The CDR3 is CASSLNIKGGSYNEQFF. The CDR3, as DNA: TGTGCCAGCAGCCTAAATATTAAAGGAGGGTCCTACAATGAGCAGTTCTTC.

With regard to this clonotype: This clone may be a read error of a much larger clone one base away. V gene TRBV7-6 combines with J gene TRBJ2-5, with TRBD1 matching 7 bases. CDR1 is SGHVS, CDR2 FNYEAQ, per germline. The CDR3 loop spans 14 amino acids. This chain's CDR3 is CPSSHQGDQETQYF. In DNA form, the CDR3 reads TGTCCCAGCAGCCATCAGGGGGACCAAGAGACCCAGTACTTC.

In regard to this clonotype: A clone one base away is much larger, so this may be a read error. V and J are TRBV12-3 or TRBV12-4 and TRBJ2-3, with a possible D match to TRBD2 (5 bases). The CDR3 loop spans 15 amino acids. In DNA, the CDR3 is TGTGCCAGCAGGAGCGGAACTTCCCGCACAGATATGCAGTATTTT. Its protein is CASRSGTSRTDMQYF.

This clonotype was picked up many times. This chain links TRBV29-1 with TRBJ1-1, with D uncertain. The germline V and J ends were trimmed by 4 bases and 1 base, with 7 bases remaining between them. The length of the CDR3 is 12 residues. CDR1 SQVTM and CDR2 ANQGSEA come from the germline V gene. CDR3 protein: CSVVAGNTEAFF. In DNA form, the CDR3 reads TGCAGCGTTGTGGCGGGGAACACTGAAGCTTTCTTT.

V and J are TRBV12-3 or TRBV12-4 and TRBJ2-5; 7 nucleotides agree with TRBD2. This CDR3 is 15 amino acids long. Trimming removed 3 bases from V and 1 base from J; junction bases left unmatched: 5. In DNA, the CDR3 is TGTGCCAGCAGTTTGTATACTAGCGTCCAAGAGACCCAGTACTTC. It yields the protein CASSLYTSVQETQYF.

This clonotype was counted a few times. In nucleotides, the CDR3 is TGTGCCAGCAGCTTAGTATCGGGGAACACTGAAGCTTTCTTT. The encoded protein is CASSLVSGNTEAFF. V and J are TRBV11-1 and TRBJ1-1; D not certain. Trimming left V 1 base short and J 1 base short, with 7 bases between. CDR1 SGHAT and CDR2 FQDESV come from the germline V gene (reference sequence). The CDR3 spans 14 residues. Complete variable domain (other parts from reference TRBV11-1 and TRBJ1-1): EAEVAQSPRYKITEKSQAVAFWCDPISGHATLYWYRQILGQGPELLVQFQDESVVDDSQLPKDRFSAERLKGVDSTLKIQPAELGDSAMYLCASSLVSGNTEAFFGQGTRLTVV.

This clonotype came up many times. The chain combines TRBV27 with TRBJ2-7, with 8 bases that match TRBD1. Germline CDR1 and CDR2: MNHEY and SMNVEV (reference sequence). The CDR3 runs 14 residues. V lost 2 bases to trimming and J lost 2 bases; unmatched junction nucleotides: 2. DNA of the CDR3: TGTGCCAGCAGTTTAGACAGGGGTCCCTACGAGCAGTACTTC. Its protein is CASSLDRGPYEQYF.

In its sample, this clonotype was seen many times. At one end, the junction sequence differs from germline, possibly due to a read error. The CDR3 coding sequence is TGTGCCTGGAGTCCCGGGGAGGTGGTGGTCTTC. Protein product: CAWSPGEVVVF. This chain connects TRBV30 to TRBJ2-7, with D maybe TRBD2 (6 bases). The CDR3 is made up of 11 amino acids. From germline, CDR1 is GTSNPN and CDR2 SVGIG (reference sequence).

As regards this clonotype: It is unclear where the CDR3 begins or ends on the DNA, so no DNA is shown, and the CDR3 is as TCRdb lists it. The V and J genes are TRBV6-1 and TRBJ1-5; the table's D gene call, TRBD1, was not cross checked with the DNA. The length of the CDR3 is 15 amino acids, counting both ends. Germline V gives CDR1 MNHNS, CDR2 SASEGT. The CDR3 region is CASSEWGSGNPPPHF.

This clonotype occurred a few times. The chain carries TRBV4-1 and TRBJ2-2; D may match TRBD1 or TRBD2 (5 bases each). Germline-derived CDR1 and CDR2 are MGHRA and YSYEKL. Trimming took 3 bases from V and 0 from J, leaving 8 bases between them. CDR3 length: 15 amino acids. This chain's CDR3 is CASSHGTANTGELFF. The CDR3 DNA reads TGCGCCAGCAGCCACGGGACGGCGAACACCGGGGAGCTGTTTTTT.

The sample holds many counts of this clonotype. V and J are TRBV12-3 or TRBV12-4 and TRBJ2-5, with 9 positions matching TRBD2. The CDR3 is 14 residues long. V was pared by 7 bases and J by 3 bases, with 6 bases of the junction left unmatched. The DNA of the CDR3 is TGTGCCAGCACCCCGGGACTAGCAGAAGAGACCCAGTACTTC. Amino acids: CASTPGLAEETQYF.

This clonotype was seen at least ten times. The V call is TRBV29-1, the J call TRBJ2-3; D may correspond to TRBD1 or TRBD2 (6 bases each). The CDR3 covers 14 residues. In germline, CDR1 is SQVTM, CDR2 ANQGSEA. The V end was cut by 2 bases, the J end by 6 bases, with 15 bases between. The CDR3 DNA follows: TGCAGCGTTGAATGGGGGCTAGCGTCCGATACGCAGTATTTT. As protein: CSVEWGLASDTQYF.